This T cell receptor (beta chain) was sequenced for a study of T cell repertoires in cytomegalovirus infection. As for the study in general: HLA-B-restricted CMV epitopes that are well studied, plus recently identified HLA-C-restricted ones, were used by the study. Study results and limitations: CMV carriers having the relevant HLA were flagged by cumulative public TCR beta family frequency. The study found HLA-C-restricted CMV-specific TCR beta clonotypes dominating the ex vivo response.

The CDR3 runs 15 residues. Trimming pared 4 bases from V and 10 bases from J, leaving 20 bases between. Per the germline V gene, CDR1 is MNHEY and CDR2 is SVGAGI. TCRdb recomputed calls from the reads with MiXCR, one row per CDR3 protein. The table has some 480,000 distinct CDR3 sequences, 33% seen once. Regarding this clonotype: What it recognizes is unknown.

This clonotype originated in a human donor in good health (CMV status not recorded). Some clones in this sample may be carry-over from other donors' samples. Material: cultured PBMCs, obtained from culture after CMV antigen stimulation. The chain couples TRBV6-5 to TRBJ2-4; D is undetermined. Written as DNA, the CDR3 is TGTGCCAGCAGTTCCGTATCTAAAGGCCTGGGGATTCAGTACTTC. It specifies CASSSVSKGLGIQYF.